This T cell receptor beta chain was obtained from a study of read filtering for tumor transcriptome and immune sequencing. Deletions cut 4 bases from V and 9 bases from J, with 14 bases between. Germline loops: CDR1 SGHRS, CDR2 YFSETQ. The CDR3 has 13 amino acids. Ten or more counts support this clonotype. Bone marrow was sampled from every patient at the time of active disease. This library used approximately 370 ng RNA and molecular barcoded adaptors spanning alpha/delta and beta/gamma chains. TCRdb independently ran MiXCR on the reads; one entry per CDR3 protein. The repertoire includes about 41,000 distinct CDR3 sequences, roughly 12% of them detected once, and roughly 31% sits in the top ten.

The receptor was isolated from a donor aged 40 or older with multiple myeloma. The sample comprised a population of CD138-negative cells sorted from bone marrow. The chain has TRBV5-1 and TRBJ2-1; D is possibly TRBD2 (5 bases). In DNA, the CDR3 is TGCGCCAGCAGCCCCGACCCCCGGGGTGAGCAGTTCTTC. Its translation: CASSPDPRGEQFF.